Below, 14 T cell receptor beta chains from the same sample are listed, as sequenced in a study of T cell responses to AZD1222 COVID-19 vaccine. Using immunoSEQ multiplex PCR, the repertoire was profiled, and TCRdb retains in-frame clones only, with some absent. This table holds 130,000 or so clones, around 92% found once. The source was peripheral blood, collected on day 0 of AZD1222 vaccination. These receptors were taken from an adult in good health.

The V call is TRBV4-3, the J call TRBJ2-5, with 8 bases that match TRBD1. Germline V gives CDR1 LGHNA, CDR2 YSLEER. The CDR3 is made up of 16 amino acids. V lost 0 bases to trimming and J lost 2 bases; unmatched junction nucleotides: 5. CDR3 protein: CASSQDWGQAQETQYF. The CDR3 DNA is TGCGCCAGCAGCCAAGATTGGGGACAGGCTCAAGAGACCCAGTACTTC.

This chain connects TRBV7-9 to TRBJ1-2; D remains ambiguous. Deletions cut 2 bases from V and 5 bases from J, with 12 bases between. Germline CDR1 reads SEHNR; CDR2 reads FQNEAQ (reference sequence). The CDR3 extends over 14 amino acids. CDR3 sequence (DNA): TGTGCCAGCAGCTTACTCCTCGTCGGGTATGGCTACACCTTC. Its protein is CASSLLLVGYGYTF.

The chain recombines TRBV18 with TRBJ1-2; D is undetermined. Germline V gene lookup returns CDR1 KGHSH and CDR2 LQKENI. Trimming pared 2 bases from V and 8 bases from J, leaving 9 bases between. The CDR3 is made up of 12 amino acids. CDR3 amino acids: CASSPERRGYTF. The CDR3, as DNA: TGTGCCAGCTCACCAGAGCGGCGAGGCTACACCTTC.

CDR3 bases: TGTGCCAGCAGCTTAGGCCGTTACTATGGCTACACCTTC. This encodes CASSLGRYYGYTF. The chain links TRBV5-6 to TRBJ1-2; D gene unclear. V was pared by 2 bases and J by 3 bases, with 8 bases between. Per germline, CDR1 SGHDT and CDR2 YYEEEE. This CDR3 has 13 residues.

The chain couples TRBV4-1 to TRBJ2-3; 8 nucleotides agree with TRBD2. The ends lost 3 bases at V and 0 bases at J; junction bases unmatched: 14. Germline CDR1 reads MGHRA; CDR2 reads YSYEKL. The CDR3 contains 19 residues. This chain's CDR3 is CASSQPLAGILTSTDTQYF. The CDR3 coding sequence is TGCGCCAGCAGCCAGCCTCTAGCGGGCATACTTACTAGCACAGATACGCAGTATTTT.

V usage is TRBV7-8 and J usage is TRBJ2-1; the D gene is possibly TRBD2 (6 bases). V was pared by 6 bases and J by 8 bases, with 17 bases between. Per the germline V gene, CDR1 is SGHVS and CDR2 is FQNEAQ. The CDR3 covers 14 residues. This chain's CDR3 is CASRLGLPPHEQFF. CDR3 DNA: TGTGCCAGCAGATTGGGACTCCCACCCCATGAGCAGTTCTTC. The whole variable domain, remainder taken from reference TRBV7-8 and TRBJ2-1, is GAGVSQSPRYKVAKRGQDVALRCDPISGHVSLFWYQQALGQGPEFLTYFQNEAQLDKSGLPSDRFFAERPEGSVSTLKIQRTQQEDSAVYLCASRLGLPPHEQFFGPGTRLTVL.

This clone was observed a few times. The chain carries TRBV4-2 and TRBJ2-3; tentatively, D is TRBD2 (6 bases). The germline V gene has CDR1 LGHNA and CDR2 YNFKEQ. V lost 4 bases to trimming and J lost 0 bases, with 14 bases between them. This CDR3 region has 16 residues. The CDR3 DNA follows: TGTGCCAGCAGCCCCCTGGGGGGAGCTAGCACAGATACGCAGTATTTT. The encoded protein is CASSPLGGASTDTQYF.

The J gene is TRBJ1-5, the V gene TRBV4-1; 7 positions agree with TRBD1. The V gene's germline CDR1 is MGHRA and CDR2 YSYEKL. The CDR3 contains 15 residues. Unmatched junction bases numbered 8, after V lost 4 bases and J lost 5 bases. CDR3 nucleotides: TGCGCCAGCAGCCTCGACGGCACAGGGGATCAGCCCCAGCATTTT. Protein sequence: CASSLDGTGDQPQHF.

The rearrangement uses TRBV7-8 and TRBJ1-1; 9 bases match TRBD1. CDR3 length: 14 amino acids. V lost 5 bases, J lost 6 bases, and 7 bases stayed unmatched. The germline V gene encodes CDR1 SGHVS and CDR2 FQNEAQ. The CDR3 protein is CASSQGQGVAEAFF. CDR3 DNA: TGTGCCAGCAGCCAGGGACAGGGAGTCGCTGAAGCTTTCTTT.

The chain combines TRBV7-8 with TRBJ2-5; 7 nucleotides agree with TRBD2. Trimming at V came to 5 bases and at J to 1 base, leaving 13 bases not matched to a gene. Germline V lookup: CDR1 SGHVS, CDR2 FQNEAQ. The CDR3 covers 17 residues. As DNA, the CDR3 is TGTGCCAGCAGCCCCCTTTCGGCAGCGGGGACCCAAGAGACCCAGTACTTC. Translating gives CASSPLSAAGTQETQYF. Variable domain in full (rest from reference TRBV7-8 and TRBJ2-5): GAGVSQSPRYKVAKRGQDVALRCDPISGHVSLFWYQQALGQGPEFLTYFQNEAQLDKSGLPSDRFFAERPEGSVSTLKIQRTQQEDSAVYLCASSPLSAAGTQETQYFGPGTRLLVL.

The table lists this clone with a count of one. At the DNA level, this CDR3 is encoded by other sequences in the same sample as well. V and J are TRBV28 and TRBJ2-2; D gene ambiguous. The germline gives CDR1 MDHEN, CDR2 SYDVKM. Trimming took 4 bases from V and 0 from J, leaving 0 bases between them. CDR3 size: 12 residues. The CDR3 loop is CASSSNTGELFF. For the CDR3, the DNA is TGTGCCAGCAGTTCGAACACCGGGGAGCTGTTTTTT.

As regards this clone: The sample contains more than one DNA sequence encoding this CDR3. The chain couples TRBV27 to TRBJ2-1, with TRBD2 matching over 8 bases. The CDR3 totals 14 residues. With V trimmed by 5 bases and J by 5 bases, 5 bases remained unmatched. Germline V CDR1 and CDR2: MNHEY, SMNVEV (reference sequence). CDR3 region: CASSLAGGNNEQFF. CDR3 sequence (DNA): TGTGCCAGCAGTCTCGCGGGGGGTAACAATGAGCAGTTCTTC.

The V call is TRBV9, the J call TRBJ2-1; the match to TRBD2 covers 7 bases. CDR1 and CDR2 from the germline V gene are SGDLS and YYNGEE. The J segment lost 3 bases and the V segment lost 1 base, leaving 1 base of the junction unmatched. The CDR3 extends over 14 amino acids. CDR3 nucleotides: TGTGCCAGCAGCGTAAGCGGGGACTACAATGAGCAGTTCTTC. Protein: CASSVSGDYNEQFF. The entire variable domain, with the rest obtained from reference TRBV9 and TRBJ2-1, is as follows: DSGVTQTPKHLITATGQRVTLRCSPRSGDLSVYWYQQSLDQGLQFLIQYYNGEERAKGNILERFSAQQFPDLHSELNLSSLELGDSALYFCASSVSGDYNEQFFGPGTRLTVL.

This rearrangement joins TRBV5-4 to TRBJ1-2; D remains ambiguous. Trimming cost V 3 bases and J 2 bases, with 8 bases left between them. This CDR3 region has 13 residues. Germline assignment: CDR1 SGHNT and CDR2 YYREEE (reference sequence). In DNA, the CDR3 is TGTGCCAGCAGCTCTACACCAAACTATGGCTACACCTTC. As protein: CASSSTPNYGYTF. Combining the CDR3 with reference TRBV5-4 and TRBJ1-2 gives the whole variable domain ETGVTQSPTHLIKTRGQQVTLRCSSQSGHNTVSWYQQALGQGPQFIFQYYREEENGRGNFPPRFSGLQFPNYSSELNVNALELDDSALYLCASSSTPNYGYTFGSGTRLTVV.